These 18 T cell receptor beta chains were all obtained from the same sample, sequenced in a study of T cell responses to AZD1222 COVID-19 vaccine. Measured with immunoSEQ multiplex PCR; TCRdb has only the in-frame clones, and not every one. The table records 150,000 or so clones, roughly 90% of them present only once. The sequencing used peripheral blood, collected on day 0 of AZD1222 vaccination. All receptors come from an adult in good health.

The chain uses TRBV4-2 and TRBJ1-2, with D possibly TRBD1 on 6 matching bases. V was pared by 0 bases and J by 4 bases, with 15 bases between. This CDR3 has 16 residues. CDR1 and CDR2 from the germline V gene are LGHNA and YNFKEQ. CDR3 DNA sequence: TGTGCCAGCAGCCAAGATCGGCGGGGGGCCATCTATGGCTACACCTTC. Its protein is CASSQDRRGAIYGYTF.

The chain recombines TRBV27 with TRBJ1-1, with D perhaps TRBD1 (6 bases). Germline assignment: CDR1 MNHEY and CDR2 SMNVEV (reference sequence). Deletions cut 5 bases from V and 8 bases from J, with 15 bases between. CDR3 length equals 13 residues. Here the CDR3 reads CASSPSQGREAFF. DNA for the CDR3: TGTGCCAGCAGTCCTTCACAGGGACGGGAAGCTTTCTTT.

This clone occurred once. CDR3 amino acids: CASSIWGTGNSEAFF. In DNA, the CDR3 is TGTGCCAGTAGTATATGGGGCACCGGCAACTCTGAAGCTTTCTTT. The chain uses TRBV19 and TRBJ1-1, with D perhaps TRBD1 (5 bases). Trimming left V 2 bases short and J 6 bases short, with 16 bases between. Germline V CDR1 and CDR2: LNHDA, SQIVND (reference sequence). The CDR3 runs 15 residues.

The CDR3 DNA reads TGTGCCAGCAGTTACTCCTCGACAGGCTTTAATTCACCCCTCCACTTT. It encodes CASSYSSTGFNSPLHF. The V gene is TRBV6-5, the J gene TRBJ1-6; TRBD1 might be the D (6 bases). The germline V and J ends were trimmed by 0 bases and 6 bases, with 12 bases remaining between them. Germline-derived CDR1 and CDR2 are MNHEY and SVGAGI. The CDR3 totals 16 residues.

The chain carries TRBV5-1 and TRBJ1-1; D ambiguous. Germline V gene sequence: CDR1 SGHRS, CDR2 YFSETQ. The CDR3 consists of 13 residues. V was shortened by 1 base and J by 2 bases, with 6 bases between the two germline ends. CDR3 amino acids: CASSLRSNTEAFF. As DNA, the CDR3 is TGCGCCAGCAGCTTGAGGTCTAACACTGAAGCTTTCTTT.

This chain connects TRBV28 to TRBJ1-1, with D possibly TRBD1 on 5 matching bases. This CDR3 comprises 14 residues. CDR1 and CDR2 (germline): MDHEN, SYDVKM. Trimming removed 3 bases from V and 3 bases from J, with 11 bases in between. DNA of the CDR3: TGTGCCAGCAGTTTTGGCAGGGCGGACACTGAAGCTTTCTTT. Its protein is CASSFGRADTEAFF.

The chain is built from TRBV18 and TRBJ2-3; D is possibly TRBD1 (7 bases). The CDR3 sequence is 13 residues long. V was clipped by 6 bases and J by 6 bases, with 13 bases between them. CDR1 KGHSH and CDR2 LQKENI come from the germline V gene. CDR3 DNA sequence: TGTGCCAGCTCGCGGGACAGTGGGGATACGCAGTATTTT. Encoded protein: CASSRDSGDTQYF.

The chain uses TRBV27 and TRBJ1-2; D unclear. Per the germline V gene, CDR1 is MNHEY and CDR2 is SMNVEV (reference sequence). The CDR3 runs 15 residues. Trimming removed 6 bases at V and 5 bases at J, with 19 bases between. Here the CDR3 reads CASRSMNPDPYGYTF. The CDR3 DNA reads TGTGCCAGCAGGTCTATGAACCCCGACCCTTATGGCTACACCTTC.

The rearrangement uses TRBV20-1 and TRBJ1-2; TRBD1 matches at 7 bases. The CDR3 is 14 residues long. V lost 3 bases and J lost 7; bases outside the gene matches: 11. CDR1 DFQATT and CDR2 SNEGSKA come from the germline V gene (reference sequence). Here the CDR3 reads CSASPTGNMGGYTF. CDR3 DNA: TGCAGTGCTAGTCCGACAGGGAATATGGGTGGCTACACCTTC.

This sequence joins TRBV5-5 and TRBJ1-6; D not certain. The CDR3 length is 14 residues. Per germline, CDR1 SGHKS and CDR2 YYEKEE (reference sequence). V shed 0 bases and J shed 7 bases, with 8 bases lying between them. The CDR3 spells CASSLVSGNSPLHF. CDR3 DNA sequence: TGTGCCAGCAGCTTGGTATCGGGCAATTCACCCCTCCACTTT.

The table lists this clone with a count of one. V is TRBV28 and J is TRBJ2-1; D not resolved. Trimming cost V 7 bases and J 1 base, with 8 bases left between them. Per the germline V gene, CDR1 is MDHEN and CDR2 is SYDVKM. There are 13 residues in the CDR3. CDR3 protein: CASTSYSYNEQFF. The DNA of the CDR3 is TGTGCCAGCACCTCTTATTCCTACAATGAGCAGTTCTTC.

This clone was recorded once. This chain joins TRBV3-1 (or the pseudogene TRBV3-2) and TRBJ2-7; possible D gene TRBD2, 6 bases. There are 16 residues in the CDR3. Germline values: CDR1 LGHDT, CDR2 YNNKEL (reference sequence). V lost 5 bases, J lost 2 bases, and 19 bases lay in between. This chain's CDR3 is CASSFHRDSQTYEQYF. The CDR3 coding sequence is TGTGCCAGCAGCTTTCACCGGGACTCCCAGACCTACGAGCAGTACTTC.

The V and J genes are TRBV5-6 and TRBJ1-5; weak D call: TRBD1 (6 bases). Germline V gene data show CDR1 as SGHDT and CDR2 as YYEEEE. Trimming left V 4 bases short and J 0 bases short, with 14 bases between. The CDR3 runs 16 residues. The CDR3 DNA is TGTGCCAGCAGCCCCGGAGGGGGATATAGCAATCAGCCCCAGCATTTT. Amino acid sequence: CASSPGGGYSNQPQHF. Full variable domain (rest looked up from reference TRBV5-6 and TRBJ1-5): DAGVTQSPTHLIKTRGQQVTLRCSPKSGHDTVSWYQQALGQGPQFIFQYYEEEERQRGNFPDRFSGHQFPNYSSELNVNALLLGDSALYLCASSPGGGYSNQPQHFGDGTRLSIL.

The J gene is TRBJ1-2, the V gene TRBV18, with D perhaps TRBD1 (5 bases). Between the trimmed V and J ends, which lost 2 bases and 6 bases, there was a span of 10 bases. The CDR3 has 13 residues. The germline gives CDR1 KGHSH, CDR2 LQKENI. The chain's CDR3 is CASSPSRDDGYTF. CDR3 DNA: TGTGCCAGCTCACCATCTAGGGACGATGGCTACACCTTC.

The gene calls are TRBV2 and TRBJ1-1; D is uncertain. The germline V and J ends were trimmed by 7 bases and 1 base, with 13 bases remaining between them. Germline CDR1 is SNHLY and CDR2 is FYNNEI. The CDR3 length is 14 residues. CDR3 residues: CASNLRTGNTEAFF. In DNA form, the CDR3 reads TGTGCCAGCAACCTCCGCACGGGGAACACTGAAGCTTTCTTT.

CDR3 nucleotide sequence: TGTGCCAGCAGAATGGGGAGTGAACTACTAGCGGGGGGGAACACAGATACGCAGTATTTT. Translating it yields CASRMGSELLAGGNTDTQYF. This chain uses TRBV21-1 with TRBJ2-3; the D call of TRBD2 is as the table states it, not checked on the DNA. TRBV21-1 is a known pseudogene. This CDR3 has 20 residues.

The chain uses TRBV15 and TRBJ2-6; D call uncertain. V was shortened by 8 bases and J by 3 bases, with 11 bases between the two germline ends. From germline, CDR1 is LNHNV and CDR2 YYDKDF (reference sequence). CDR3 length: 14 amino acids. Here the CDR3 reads CATCSYRGANVLTF. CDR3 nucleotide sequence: TGTGCCACCTGCTCCTATCGTGGGGCCAACGTCCTGACTTTC.

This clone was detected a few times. CDR3 sequence (DNA): TGTGCCAGCCTCCAAACACCCCAGGGCTCGGGCTACACCTTC. This sequence encodes CASLQTPQGSGYTF. The chain is built from TRBV2 and TRBJ1-2; D might be TRBD1 (5 bases). The CDR3 is 14 amino acids. CDR1 and CDR2 from the germline V gene are SNHLY and FYNNEI. The V end lost 8 bases, the J end lost 8 bases, and 21 bases lay between the germline ends.